The 9 T cell receptor beta chains listed next were all sequenced from one sample in a study of blood T cell repertoires in COVID-19. TCRdb's table, derived via immunoSEQ multiplex PCR, lists solely in-frame clones and lacks some. Counted here are 300,000 to 400,000 clones, 88% occurring once; the ten biggest clones make up about 7.3%. The sample was peripheral blood. These receptors all come from a woman aged 65 to 85 with COVID-19, enrolled during active disease.

The chain joins TRBV10-2 to TRBJ2-3; 8 bases line up with TRBD2. Germline V gene data show CDR1 as WSHSY and CDR2 as SAAADI. Losses at the gene ends were 6 bases for V and 5 bases for J; bases not matched to a gene: 13. The CDR3 length is 16 residues. CDR3 nucleotide sequence: TGCGCCAGCAGCTTAGACGCGGGGGGCCAGGGAGATACGCAGTATTTT. Translation gives CASSLDAGGQGDTQYF.

CDR3: CASRTGLVTGELFF. DNA for the CDR3: TGTGCCAGCAGGACGGGACTAGTGACCGGGGAGCTGTTTTTT. The chain is built from TRBV3-1 (or the pseudogene TRBV3-2) and TRBJ2-2; TRBD2 matches at 8 bases. The CDR3 is 14 residues long. The germline gives CDR1 LGHDT, CDR2 YNNKEL (reference sequence). V was clipped by 6 bases and J by 5 bases; unmatched bases: 5.

In nucleotides, the CDR3 is TGCAGCGCCTCAGATTCTGGAAACACCATATATTTT. Translation: CSASDSGNTIYF. The chain links TRBV29-1 to TRBJ1-3; D not resolved. V dropped 7 bases and J dropped 1 base, with 8 bases sitting between them. Germline-derived CDR1 and CDR2 are SQVTM and ANQGSEA. CDR3 length: 12 residues.

The chain uses TRBV7-8 and TRBJ1-1, with 10 nucleotides matching TRBD1. There are 15 residues in the CDR3. Germline CDR1 reads SGHVS; CDR2 reads FQNEAQ. V lost 0 bases to trimming and J lost 4 bases; unmatched junction nucleotides: 2. The CDR3 protein is CASSLAGTGATEAFF. The CDR3 bases are TGTGCCAGCAGCTTAGCGGGGACAGGGGCCACTGAAGCTTTCTTT.

In DNA form, the CDR3 reads TGTGCCTGGAGTGTTGGGACATGGAGGTCACCCCTCCACTTT. As protein: CAWSVGTWRSPLHF. This rearrangement joins TRBV30 to TRBJ1-6, with D perhaps TRBD1 (6 bases). In germline, CDR1 is GTSNPN, CDR2 SVGIG (reference sequence). Trimming removed 0 bases at V and 10 bases at J, with 13 bases between. The CDR3 extends over 14 amino acids.

The chain employs TRBV5-1 and TRBJ1-1; D might be TRBD1 (6 bases). Germline loops: CDR1 SGHRS, CDR2 YFSETQ. Trimming pared 0 bases from V and 8 bases from J, leaving 17 bases between. The CDR3 contains 15 residues. The CDR3: CASSLATGPGEEAFF. CDR3 DNA sequence: TGCGCCAGCAGCTTGGCGACAGGCCCCGGCGAAGAAGCTTTCTTT.

The chain uses TRBV19 and TRBJ1-1, with TRBD1 identical over 7 bases. After removal of 3 bases from V and 5 bases from J, the junction contained 6 bases not matched to a gene. The CDR3 runs 14 residues. The germline gives CDR1 LNHDA, CDR2 SQIVND (reference sequence). This CDR3 is CASSIRPGGTEAFF. The DNA of the CDR3 is TGTGCCAGTAGTATTCGGCCAGGGGGAACTGAAGCTTTCTTT.

J is TRBJ1-5 and V is TRBV10-3; no clear D gene. The CDR3 is 13 amino acids. Germline V CDR1 and CDR2: ENHRY, SYGVKD. Trimming pared 3 bases from V and 2 bases from J, leaving 5 bases between. DNA of the CDR3: TGTGCCATCAGTGACGGGGGCAATCAGCCCCAGCATTTT. Protein sequence: CAISDGGNQPQHF.

The chain joins TRBV24-1 to TRBJ2-3; 12 bases agree with TRBD2. The V gene end was trimmed by 3 bases and the J gene end by 4 bases; junction bases not matched to a gene: 4. The CDR3 has 16 residues. Germline V lookup: CDR1 KGHDR, CDR2 SFDVKD. The CDR3 sequence: CATSDTTSGGPDTQYF. The CDR3 DNA is TGTGCCACCAGTGATACGACTAGCGGGGGCCCAGATACGCAGTATTTT.